This T cell receptor beta chain originates from a study of neoadjuvant anti-PD-1 for oral cavity cancer. This clone was picked up a small number of times. What it binds is not known. Most PBMC samples had 450 to 500 ng input DNA in six replicates. Generated by immunoSEQ multiplex PCR, the TCRdb table keeps only in-frame clones and is missing some. Among around 12,000 clones listed, roughly 60% were seen once. No culture or expansion preceded analysis of these blood cells. Study-wide findings and caveats: Post-nivolumab, blood T cell clonality was significantly elevated in non-responders. Higher pretreatment Treg/Th17 ratios tracked higher pretreatment blood clonality.

The source material was PBMCs, sampled before nivolumab (anti-PD-1) treatment. This TCR derives from a person between 40 and 85 years old with oral cavity squamous cell carcinoma.

DNA for the CDR3: TGTGCCAGCGCCCAATTTCCAAGGGACTACACTGAAGCTTTCTTT. This gives the protein CASAQFPRDYTEAFF. The genes are TRBV27 and TRBJ1-1; possible D gene TRBD1, 5 bases. The germline V and J ends were trimmed by 8 bases and 3 bases, with 19 bases remaining between them. The CDR3 covers 15 residues. CDR1 and CDR2 (germline): MNHEY, SMNVEV (reference sequence).